The 27 T cell receptor beta chains given below trace back to one sample, sequenced in a study of early T cells in non-severe SARS-CoV-2 infection. Via MiXCR, TCRdb re-called the 5' RACE reads, giving one row per CDR3 protein. The sample consists of about 110,000 distinct CDR3 sequences, around an eighth of them appearing once. The sequencing here drew on whole blood, taken at baseline. The receptors shown here come from an adult who was a healthcare worker with PCR-confirmed SARS-CoV-2 infection or an uninfected control (not recorded which).

This clonotype turned up a few times. The chain is built from TRBV9 and TRBJ2-1; D remains ambiguous. This CDR3 region has 14 residues. In germline, CDR1 is SGDLS, CDR2 YYNGEE. Trimming shortened V by 1 base and J by 2 bases, and 7 bases separated the two germline ends. This CDR3 is CASSVHGTYNEQFF. Written as DNA, the CDR3 is TGTGCCAGCAGCGTACACGGCACCTACAATGAGCAGTTCTTC.

This clonotype was seen only a few times. CDR3 in DNA: TGCGCCAGCATGGAACACTCTGGAAACACCATATATTTT. Amino acid sequence: CASMEHSGNTIYF. V gene TRBV5-1 combines with J gene TRBJ1-3; D remains unclear. This CDR3 comprises 13 residues. Trimming shortened V by 6 bases and J by 0 bases, and 7 bases separated the two germline ends. Germline V gene lookup returns CDR1 SGHRS and CDR2 YFSETQ. Drawing the rest from reference TRBV5-1 and TRBJ1-3, the complete variable domain is KAGVTQTPRYLIKTRGQQVTLSCSPISGHRSVSWYQQTPGQGLQFLFEYFSETQRNKGNFPGRFSGRQFSNSRSEMNVSTLELGDSALYLCASMEHSGNTIYFGEGSWLTVV.

This sequence joins TRBV2 and TRBJ2-3, with D possibly TRBD2 on 6 matching bases. V was shortened by 7 bases and J by 0 bases, with 11 bases between the two germline ends. CDR3 length: 14 residues. Germline-derived CDR1 and CDR2 are SNHLY and FYNNEI. This CDR3 reads CASMRSGSTDTQYF. The CDR3 DNA sequence: TGTGCCAGCATGCGTAGCGGAAGCACAGATACGCAGTATTTT.

The chain is built from TRBV12-3 or TRBV12-4 and TRBJ2-3; D may correspond to TRBD1 or TRBD2 (5 bases each). CDR3 length: 14 amino acids. The V end lost 5 bases, the J end lost 7 bases, and 16 bases lay between the germline ends. The CDR3: CASSHRQMGHTQYF. In nucleotides, the CDR3 is TGTGCCAGCAGTCACCGGCAGATGGGACATACGCAGTATTTT.

The table lists this clonotype with a few counts. The chain recombines TRBV15 with TRBJ2-4, with D tentatively TRBD1 (6 bases). Trimming removed 3 bases from V and 0 bases from J, with 18 bases in between. The CDR3 is 18 residues long. CDR1 and CDR2 from the germline V gene are LNHNV and YYDKDF (reference sequence). CDR3 DNA sequence: TGTGCCACCAGCAGGCCCGATAGGGGGAAACTAGCCAAAAACATTCAGTACTTC. Translated, it gives CATSRPDRGKLAKNIQYF.

This clonotype occurred many times. The genes are TRBV5-1 and TRBJ1-1; D call uncertain. With 0 bases removed from V and 3 bases from J, the gap between germline ends came to 9 bases. The CDR3 length is 14 residues. Germline V gives CDR1 SGHRS, CDR2 YFSETQ. The DNA of the CDR3 is TGCGCCAGCAGCTTGGGAGGGATGGACACTGAAGCTTTCTTT. Amino acids: CASSLGGMDTEAFF.

This clonotype was seen many times. V gene TRBV7-6 combines with J gene TRBJ1-2; D perhaps matches TRBD1 (6 bases). Trimming left V 1 base short and J 7 bases short, with 19 bases between. There are 16 residues in the CDR3. CDR1 is SGHVS, CDR2 FNYEAQ, per germline. CDR3 protein: CASSLGASGVRAGYTF. The CDR3 bases are TGTGCCAGCAGCTTAGGTGCTTCAGGGGTACGAGCTGGCTACACCTTC.

The rearrangement joins TRBV3-1 to TRBJ1-2, with 9 nucleotides matching TRBD1. The CDR3 loop spans 13 amino acids. The V gene's germline CDR1 is LGHDT and CDR2 YNNKEL (reference sequence). V shed 2 bases, J shed 8 bases, and the junction held 3 bases outside the gene matches. As DNA, the CDR3 is TGTGCCAGCAGCCAAACAGGGGGCTCCGGCTACACCTTC. It encodes CASSQTGGSGYTF.

This clonotype has a count of ten or more. The rearrangement joins TRBV2 to TRBJ1-3; D not resolved. Per germline, CDR1 SNHLY and CDR2 FYNNEI. The CDR3 runs 15 residues. Between the trimmed V and J ends, which lost 4 bases and 4 bases, there was a span of 14 bases. CDR3 DNA sequence: TGTGCCAGCAGTGGTTTGGGATCAACCGGAAACACCATATATTTT. It encodes CASSGLGSTGNTIYF.

This clonotype was counted between two and nine times. This chain links TRBV10-1 with TRBJ1-1, with 7 bases lining up with TRBD1. The germline V gene encodes CDR1 WNHNN and CDR2 SYGVQD (reference sequence). J lost 5 bases, V lost 5 bases, and 5 bases had no gene match. This CDR3 comprises 13 residues. The CDR3 is CASSPGQMTEAFF. In nucleotides, the CDR3 is TGCGCCAGCAGTCCGGGACAGATGACTGAAGCTTTCTTT.

This chain uses TRBV2 with TRBJ1-2; 12 bases align to TRBD1. V lost 11 bases and J lost 8; bases outside the gene matches: 9. Germline V gene sequence: CDR1 SNHLY, CDR2 FYNNEI. The CDR3 runs to 13 residues. The CDR3 coding sequence is TGTGCCGGATCCGGGACAGGGGGCCAAGGCTACACCTTC. This sequence encodes CAGSGTGGQGYTF.

J is TRBJ2-5 and V is TRBV27, with 7 bases matching TRBD1. Germline V gene data show CDR1 as MNHEY and CDR2 as SMNVEV (reference sequence). There are 15 residues in the CDR3. V lost 6 bases, J lost 3 bases, and 10 bases stayed unmatched. DNA for the CDR3: TGTGCCAGCAGCTTAGACGGGGACAGAGAAGAGACCCAGTACTTC. Its protein is CASSLDGDREETQYF.

This clonotype was observed a handful of times. The gene calls are TRBV7-9 and TRBJ2-7; 8 bases are a match to TRBD2. In germline, CDR1 is SEHNR, CDR2 FQNEAQ (reference sequence). CDR3 length: 12 residues. Trimming cost V 5 bases and J 6 bases; bases outside gene matches: 3. The CDR3 region is CASSDGRGEQYF. The CDR3 DNA reads TGTGCCAGCAGCGACGGGAGGGGCGAGCAGTACTTC.

The chain uses TRBV28 and TRBJ2-1; a weak D match, TRBD2 (6 bases). The germline V gene has CDR1 MDHEN and CDR2 SYDVKM. V dropped 8 bases and J dropped 3 bases, with 20 bases sitting between them. CDR3 size: 16 residues. The CDR3 DNA is TGTGCCAGCGAGGAGGGCGTCCTAGCGAACTACAATGAGCAGTTCTTC. Translation gives CASEEGVLANYNEQFF.

This clonotype was detected ten times or more. The chain combines TRBV2 with TRBJ2-7, with D tentatively TRBD2 (6 bases). Germline V gives CDR1 SNHLY, CDR2 FYNNEI. CDR3 size: 14 residues. Trimming stripped 5 bases from V and 0 bases from J, with 11 bases between. The CDR3 DNA reads as TGTGCCAGCAGTCCGGGACTGACCTCCTACGAGCAGTACTTC. This codes for CASSPGLTSYEQYF.

This chain uses TRBV7-2 with TRBJ1-2; D gene uncertain. CDR3 length: 14 amino acids. Trimming cost V 4 bases and J 4 bases, with 13 bases left between them. The germline V gene encodes CDR1 SGHTA and CDR2 FQGNSA. CDR3: CASSSVPGGYGYTF. DNA for the CDR3: TGTGCCAGCAGCTCGGTCCCAGGAGGCTATGGCTACACCTTC.

There are a few counts of this clonotype. The chain joins TRBV7-9 to TRBJ1-6, with 9 positions matching TRBD1. Trimming at V came to 5 bases and at J to 11 bases, leaving 10 bases not matched to a gene. Germline values: CDR1 SEHNR, CDR2 FQNEAQ (reference sequence). The CDR3 is 15 amino acids. As DNA, the CDR3 is TGTGCCAGCAGCCACGGCGGACAGGGGATGACACCCCTCCACTTT. It codes for CASSHGGQGMTPLHF. Together with reference TRBV7-9 and TRBJ1-6, the CDR3 gives the full variable domain: DTGVSQNPRHKITKRGQNVTFRCDPISEHNRLYWYRQTLGQGPEFLTYFQNEAQLEKSRLLSDRFSAERPKGSFSTLEIQRTEQGDSAMYLCASSHGGQGMTPLHFGNGTRLTVT.

The chain recombines TRBV7-9 with TRBJ1-5; 8 nucleotides align to TRBD1. The V gene end was trimmed by 1 base and the J gene end by 5 bases; junction bases not matched to a gene: 10. The length of the CDR3 is 17 residues. The germline gives CDR1 SEHNR, CDR2 FQNEAQ (reference sequence). The CDR3 spells CASSLVGDRPIHQPQHF. CDR3 sequence (DNA): TGTGCCAGCAGCTTAGTGGGGGACAGGCCTATCCATCAGCCCCAGCATTTT.

The V call is TRBV21-1, the J call TRBJ2-1. TRBV21-1 is a listed pseudogene. CDR3 size: 16 residues. The CDR3 region has the DNA TGTGCCAGCAGCAAAGGGGTAAAACCCTCCTACAATGAGCAGTTCTTC. Translation gives CASSKGVKPSYNEQFF.

This clonotype has a handful of counts. The chain recombines TRBV7-9 with TRBJ2-5, with D possibly TRBD1 on 5 matching bases. Between the trimmed V and J ends, which lost 3 bases and 1 base, there was a span of 9 bases. From germline, CDR1 is SEHNR and CDR2 FQNEAQ (reference sequence). This CDR3 is 14 amino acids long. DNA of the CDR3: TGTGCCAGCAGCTTCTCTCAGGGCCAAGAGACCCAGTACTTC. This gives the protein CASSFSQGQETQYF.

The table lists this clonotype with a few counts. The V call is TRBV24-1, the J call TRBJ2-3; tentative D call: TRBD2 (5 bases). V was shortened by 5 bases and J by 3 bases, with 11 bases between the two germline ends. The CDR3 spans 14 residues. Germline values: CDR1 KGHDR, CDR2 SFDVKD. CDR3 nucleotide sequence: TGTGCCACCAGTGCGAGCGGAGAAACAGATACGCAGTATTTT. Translation gives CATSASGETDTQYF.

This clonotype showed up just a few times. The chain joins TRBV7-2 to TRBJ2-1; the match to TRBD2 covers 12 bases. The CDR3 length is 18 residues. Germline-derived CDR1 and CDR2 are SGHTA and FQGNSA. Trimming at V came to 3 bases and at J to 8 bases, leaving 14 bases not matched to a gene. The CDR3 DNA reads as TGTGCCAGCAGCTTTACCCTACGGACTAGCGGGATTAGGGATGAGCAGTTCTTC. Amino acid sequence: CASSFTLRTSGIRDEQFF.

There are a few counts of this clonotype. The chain links TRBV20-1 to TRBJ2-7; 7 nucleotides align to TRBD2. The CDR3 sequence is 12 residues long. Looked up from germline, CDR1 is DFQATT and CDR2 is SNEGSKA (reference sequence). The V gene end was trimmed by 3 bases and the J gene end by 3 bases; junction bases not matched to a gene: 2. The CDR3 DNA is TGCAGTGCTAGGGGAGGGGTCTACGAGCAGTACTTC. This translates into CSARGGVYEQYF.

In DNA, the CDR3 is TGTGCCAGCAGTTCCTGGGGGGATGAGCAGTTCTTC. Its protein product is CASSSWGDEQFF. The chain is built from TRBV2 and TRBJ2-1, with a weak D call TRBD2 (6 bases). The V end was cut by 5 bases, the J end by 8 bases, with 10 bases between. Germline CDR1 SNHLY, CDR2 FYNNEI. This CDR3 is 12 amino acids long.

The chain recombines TRBV18 with TRBJ1-5, with D perhaps TRBD1 (6 bases). Per the germline V gene, CDR1 is KGHSH and CDR2 is LQKENI. CDR3 length equals 13 residues. V lost 4 bases and J 3 bases, leaving 7 bases between the germline ends. Written as DNA, the CDR3 is TGTGCCAGCTCACGACAGGACAATCAGCCCCAGCATTTT. The encoded protein is CASSRQDNQPQHF. The full variable domain, in which reference TRBV18 and TRBJ1-5 provide the parts outside the CDR3, is NAGVMQNPRHLVRRRGQEARLRCSPMKGHSHVYWYRQLPEEGLKFMVYLQKENIIDESGMPKERFSAEFPKEGPSILRIQQVVRGDSAAYFCASSRQDNQPQHFGDGTRLSIL.

In its sample, this clonotype was seen a few times. J is TRBJ2-5 and V is TRBV7-2, with 10 bases aligning to TRBD1. The CDR3 is 17 residues long. Germline V gene sequence: CDR1 SGHTA, CDR2 FQGNSA. After removal of 5 bases from V and 2 bases from J, the junction contained 11 bases not matched to a gene. The CDR3 DNA reads TGTGCCAGCAGCCCCGCGGACAGGGGGGGAAGACAAGAGACCCAGTACTTC. Translation gives CASSPADRGGRQETQYF.

This clonotype occurred a few times. V gene TRBV12-3 or TRBV12-4 combines with J gene TRBJ1-5; 8 bases are shared with TRBD1. V lost 3 bases and J lost 2; bases outside the gene matches: 3. The CDR3 sequence is 15 residues long. CDR3 loop: CASSLLQGGNQPQHF. The CDR3 bases are TGTGCCAGCAGTTTGCTACAGGGGGGCAATCAGCCCCAGCATTTT.